Presented here are 24 T cell receptor beta chains from one specimen sequenced in a study of blood T cell repertoires in COVID-19. This table comes from immunoSEQ multiplex PCR, and its TCRdb copy is limited to in-frame clones, with some not included. The sample has some 240,000 clones, around 89% seen once. What was sequenced was peripheral blood. The receptors stem from a woman aged 55-70 years with COVID-19, enrolled during active disease.

The chain has TRBV5-5 and TRBJ1-1; tentative D call: TRBD1 (5 bases). The germline V and J ends were trimmed by 0 bases and 4 bases, with 19 bases remaining between them. Germline V gene lookup returns CDR1 SGHKS and CDR2 YYEKEE (reference sequence). The CDR3 spans 17 residues. As DNA, the CDR3 is TGTGCCAGCAGCTTGGACCCGTTCGGCGGGGGAAGCACTGAAGCTTTCTTT. It encodes CASSLDPFGGGSTEAFF.

The chain joins TRBV19 to TRBJ2-7, with a weak D call TRBD1 (6 bases). Germline V lookup: CDR1 LNHDA, CDR2 SQIVND (reference sequence). V lost 6 bases, J lost 2 bases, and 11 bases lay in between. The CDR3 spans 13 residues. The CDR3 coding sequence is TGTGCCAGTAGCTCCGGGACACCCTACGAGCAGTACTTC. It yields the protein CASSSGTPYEQYF.

This chain joins TRBV10-3 and TRBJ2-1; 10 bases fit TRBD2. The CDR3 has 16 amino acids. With 1 base clipped from V and 5 bases from J, the junction kept 5 bases outside the gene matches. Germline V gene data show CDR1 as ENHRY and CDR2 as SYGVKD. The CDR3 nucleotides read TGTGCCATCAGTGAGTTTCCTAGCGGGGGAGACAATGAGCAGTTCTTC. This translates into CAISEFPSGGDNEQFF.

This rearrangement joins TRBV25-1 to TRBJ1-2, with D perhaps matching TRBD1 (6 bases). The V and J ends lost 2 bases and 2 bases respectively, with 15 bases between them. CDR3 size: 16 residues. The germline V gene has CDR1 MGHDK and CDR2 SYGVNS. CDR3 loop: CASSEGSGAENYGYTF. DNA of the CDR3: TGTGCCAGCAGTGAAGGATCAGGGGCTGAGAACTATGGCTACACCTTC.

The chain joins TRBV6-5 to TRBJ2-5; D unresolved. The germline V gene has CDR1 MNHEY and CDR2 SVGAGI. The CDR3 covers 13 residues. V gave up 5 bases and J gave up 1 base, with 8 bases separating them. CDR3 DNA sequence: TGTGCCAGCAGTAGTGAAGCCCAAGAGACCCAGTACTTC. It yields the protein CASSSEAQETQYF.

This clone is a singleton in its sample. Within the sample, other DNA sequences also encode this same CDR3. The rearrangement links TRBV6-2 or TRBV6-3 to TRBJ1-2, with TRBD1 matching 7 bases. The germline gives CDR1 MNHEY, CDR2 SVGEGT. V gave up 2 bases and J gave up 3 bases; unmatched junction bases: 0. This CDR3 has 13 amino acids. The CDR3 DNA follows: TGTGCCAGCAGTTACGGACAGGACTATGGCTACACCTTC. Translated, it gives CASSYGQDYGYTF.

This clone was detected only once. V usage is TRBV7-2 and J usage is TRBJ2-7; perhaps TRBD2 as D (5 bases). V lost 1 base to trimming and J lost 6 bases, with 16 bases between them. Germline-derived CDR1 and CDR2 are SGHTA and FQGNSA. The CDR3 totals 15 residues. The CDR3 reads CASSLELGLTLEQYF. The CDR3 DNA reads as TGTGCCAGCAGCTTAGAATTAGGACTGACGCTCGAGCAGTACTTC.

The chain has TRBV27 and TRBJ1-5, with TRBD1 as a possible D gene (6 bases). CDR3 length: 16 amino acids. The ends were cut back, 2 bases at V and 3 bases at J, with 14 bases in the middle. Germline V CDR1 and CDR2: MNHEY, SMNVEV (reference sequence). CDR3 coding DNA: TGTGCCAGCAGTTTAAGGGGACAATTAAACAATCAGCCCCAGCATTTT. Translated: CASSLRGQLNNQPQHF.

The chain combines TRBV19 with TRBJ1-3, with D unresolved. CDR3 length: 14 residues. Per germline, CDR1 LNHDA and CDR2 SQIVND (reference sequence). V was clipped by 5 bases and J by 1 base, with 9 bases between them. CDR3 nucleotide sequence: TGTGCCAGTAGTCCGAGGATGTCTGGAAACACCATATATTTT. It yields the protein CASSPRMSGNTIYF.

This rearrangement joins TRBV11-3 to TRBJ1-1; D is perhaps TRBD1 (5 bases). The germline V gene has CDR1 SGHNT and CDR2 YENEEA. CDR3 length: 12 residues. V dropped 5 bases and J dropped 8 bases, with 12 bases sitting between them. CDR3 sequence (DNA): TGTGCCAGCAGCCTCCGGGACTCGGAAGCTTTCTTT. Its protein product is CASSLRDSEAFF. Full variable domain (missing parts from reference TRBV11-3 and TRBJ1-1): EAGVVQSPRYKIIEKKQPVAFWCNPISGHNTLYWYLQNLGQGPELLIRYENEEAVDDSQLPKDRFSAERLKGVDSTLKIQPAELGDSAVYLCASSLRDSEAFFGQGTRLTVV.

The gene calls are TRBV19 and TRBJ1-2; D unresolved. CDR1 and CDR2 (germline): LNHDA, SQIVND (reference sequence). V lost 6 bases to trimming and J lost 5 bases, with 10 bases between them. CDR3 size: 12 residues. For the CDR3, the DNA is TGTGCCAGTAGCGAGTGGAGGTATGGCTACACCTTC. Translated: CASSEWRYGYTF.

The V call is TRBV6-5, the J call TRBJ2-7; TRBD2 might be the D (6 bases). Germline CDR1 reads MNHEY; CDR2 reads SVGAGI. This CDR3 region has 11 residues. Trimming left V 11 bases short and J 4 bases short, with 12 bases between. DNA of the CDR3: TGTGCCGGCGGGGCCGGTTACGAGCAGTACTTC. This translates into CAGGAGYEQYF.

The V and J genes are TRBV3-1 (or the pseudogene TRBV3-2) and TRBJ1-2, with a possible D match to TRBD1 (6 bases). V lost 2 bases to trimming and J lost 8 bases, with 9 bases between them. Germline V gene data show CDR1 as LGHDT and CDR2 as YNNKEL (reference sequence). This CDR3 has 12 residues. The CDR3 reads CASSQQGHGYTF. In DNA, the CDR3 is TGTGCCAGCAGCCAACAGGGGCACGGCTACACCTTC.

This chain joins TRBV2 and TRBJ2-5; 7 bases are a match to TRBD1. Germline assignment: CDR1 SNHLY and CDR2 FYNNEI. V was clipped by 7 bases and J by 5 bases; unmatched bases: 10. The CDR3 sequence is 14 residues long. Written as DNA, the CDR3 is TGTGCCAGCATGAGACCGGGACAGTTCGAGACCCAGTACTTC. Its protein product is CASMRPGQFETQYF.

This clone was counted once. The chain joins TRBV11-2 to TRBJ2-5, with D possibly matching TRBD2 (6 bases). V was clipped by 3 bases and J by 4 bases, with 12 bases between them. The CDR3 contains 14 residues. The germline V gene has CDR1 SGHAT and CDR2 FQNNGV. The CDR3 here is CASSLLRGGETQYF. DNA of the CDR3: TGTGCCAGCAGCTTGTTGCGGGGTGGAGAGACCCAGTACTTC. The variable domain in full, completed from reference TRBV11-2 and TRBJ2-5, reads EAGVAQSPRYKIIEKRQSVAFWCNPISGHATLYWYQQILGQGPKLLIQFQNNGVVDDSQLPKDRFSAERLKGVDSTLKIQPAKLEDSAVYLCASSLLRGGETQYFGPGTRLLVL.

This chain links TRBV5-5 with TRBJ2-3; D perhaps matches TRBD2 (5 bases). The CDR3 extends over 14 amino acids. Trimming cost V 0 bases and J 4 bases, with 9 bases left between them. Per the germline V gene, CDR1 is SGHKS and CDR2 is YYEKEE (reference sequence). The CDR3 DNA sequence: TGTGCCAGCAGCTTGGGAAAGAGGGCAGATACGCAGTATTTT. Translating it yields CASSLGKRADTQYF.

The J gene is TRBJ1-3, the V gene TRBV5-3; D call uncertain. TRBV5-3 is an ORF, with its function uncertain. The CDR3 totals 16 residues. The V end lost 4 bases, the J end lost 0 bases, and 14 bases lay between the germline ends. CDR3 region: CARSPVPFHSGNTIYF. CDR3 nucleotides: TGTGCCAGAAGCCCAGTACCGTTTCACTCTGGAAACACCATATATTTT.

The CDR3 sequence is CASSQEGTEVDTQYF. The CDR3 nucleotides read TGTGCCAGCAGCCAAGAGGGGACAGAAGTCGATACGCAGTATTTT. V usage is TRBV7-2 and J usage is TRBJ2-3, with 7 bases identical to TRBD1. Germline V CDR1 and CDR2: SGHTA, FQGNSA. Unmatched junction bases numbered 11, after V lost 5 bases and J lost 6 bases. This CDR3 has 15 residues.

V and J are TRBV9 and TRBJ1-1; D call uncertain. Germline V CDR1 and CDR2: SGDLS, YYNGEE. The CDR3 runs to 13 residues. Trimming took off 5 bases at V and 2 bases at J, with 10 bases between the two ends. CDR3 amino acids: CASRGSINTEAFF. Here the CDR3 DNA reads TGTGCCAGCAGGGGCAGCATCAACACTGAAGCTTTCTTT.

This clone was seen a single time. CDR3 sequence reads: CASSYTGVYGYTF. In DNA form, the CDR3 reads TGTGCCAGCAGCTACACAGGCGTCTATGGCTACACCTTC. This rearrangement joins TRBV5-4 to TRBJ1-2; D is possibly TRBD1 (5 bases). V lost 3 bases to trimming and J lost 4 bases, with 10 bases between them. From germline, CDR1 is SGHNT and CDR2 YYREEE (reference sequence). The CDR3 has 13 residues.

The J gene is TRBJ1-3, the V gene TRBV10-3, with D possibly matching TRBD1 (5 bases). The CDR3 covers 17 residues. Trimming removed 2 bases from V and 0 bases from J, with 14 bases in between. Germline V gene lookup returns CDR1 ENHRY and CDR2 SYGVKD. The CDR3 here is CAISEAGRGLSGNTIYF. The CDR3 DNA is TGTGCCATCAGTGAGGCAGGAAGGGGCCTCTCTGGAAACACCATATATTTT.

This clone was seen a single time. The chain joins TRBV18 to TRBJ2-1; TRBD2 might be the D (5 bases). There are 11 residues in the CDR3. Germline values: CDR1 KGHSH, CDR2 LQKENI. V shed 8 bases and J shed 8 bases, with 10 bases lying between them. The chain's CDR3 is CASGAGDEQFF. CDR3 DNA sequence: TGTGCCAGCGGCGCGGGTGATGAGCAGTTCTTC.

The J gene is TRBJ1-1, the V gene TRBV5-1; TRBD1 is a possible D gene (6 bases). V was pared by 3 bases and J by 0 bases, with 12 bases between. In germline, CDR1 is SGHRS, CDR2 YFSETQ. The CDR3 covers 15 residues. This CDR3 is CASSSYRDMNTEAFF. The CDR3 bases are TGCGCCAGCAGCTCGTACAGGGATATGAACACTGAAGCTTTCTTT.

Of note for this clone: Compared with germline, one end of the junction differs, possibly owing to a read error. The chain recombines TRBV24-1 with TRBJ2-1; 12 bases align to TRBD1. The CDR3 extends over 13 amino acids. In germline, CDR1 is KGHDR, CDR2 SFDVKD. The CDR3 loop reads CASSQGQGAEQFF. The DNA for the CDR3 is TGTGCCTCCAGCCAGGGACAGGGGGCTGAGCAGTTCTTC.